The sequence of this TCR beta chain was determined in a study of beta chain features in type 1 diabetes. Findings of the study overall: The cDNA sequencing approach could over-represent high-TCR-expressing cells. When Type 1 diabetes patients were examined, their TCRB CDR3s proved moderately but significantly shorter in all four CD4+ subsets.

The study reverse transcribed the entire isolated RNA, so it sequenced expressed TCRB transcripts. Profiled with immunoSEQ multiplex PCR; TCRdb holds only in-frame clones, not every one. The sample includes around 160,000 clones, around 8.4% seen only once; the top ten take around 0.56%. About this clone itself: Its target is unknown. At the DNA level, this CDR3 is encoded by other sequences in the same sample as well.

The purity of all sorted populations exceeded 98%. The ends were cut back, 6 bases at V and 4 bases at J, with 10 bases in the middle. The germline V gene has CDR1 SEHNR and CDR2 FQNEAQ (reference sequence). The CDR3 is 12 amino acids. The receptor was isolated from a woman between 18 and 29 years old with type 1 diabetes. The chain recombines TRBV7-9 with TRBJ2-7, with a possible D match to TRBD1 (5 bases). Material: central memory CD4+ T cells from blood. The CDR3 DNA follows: TGTGCCAGCAGACGAGACAGTTACGAGCAGTACTTC. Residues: CASRRDSYEQYF. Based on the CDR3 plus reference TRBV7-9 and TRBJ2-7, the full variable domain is DTGVSQNPRHKITKRGQNVTFRCDPISEHNRLYWYRQTLGQGPEFLTYFQNEAQLEKSRLLSDRFSAERPKGSFSTLEIQRTEQGDSAMYLCASRRDSYEQYFGPGTRLTVT.